The present T cell receptor (beta chain) was sequenced within a study of T-cell memory formation after mild COVID-19 (dated by TCRdb to about 2021). Some background on the complete study: TCR sequence clusters from the two donors were found to be largely donor specific. The cohort comprised two young, previously healthy adult volunteers, one female and one male. Longitudinal TCRalpha and TCRbeta repertoire sequencing tracked T-cell clones expanding and contracting after mild COVID-19 in two donors.

Including cysteine and phenylalanine, the CDR3 has 16 amino acids. Here the CDR3 DNA is all that survives: 48 bases in frame from base 1. Trimming removed 4 bases from V and 0 bases from J, leaving 15 bases between the germline ends. In the germline V gene, CDR1 corresponds to SGDLS and CDR2 to YYNGEE. Sequenced using an Illumina NovaSeq 6000. TCRalpha and TCRbeta cDNA libraries were built by 5'RACE with constant-segment primers, adding sample barcodes and unique molecular identifiers. RNA was extracted from every sample with Trizol reagent. Libraries were amplified in two PCR steps, with a second sample barcode and Illumina TruSeq adapters added in the second step. Sequencing of the libraries was done on an Illumina NovaSeq, producing 2 x 150 bp paired-end reads. In the original analysis: The reads were demultiplexed and collapsed into UMI-guided consensus sequences using migec v1.2.7. With mixcr v2.1.11, UMI consensuses were aligned to TRA and TRB V and J templates and assembled into clonotypes. Expanded or contracted clonotypes were those called significant by both edgeR and NoisET, with noise models trained on biological replicates. For edgeR calls, a false discovery rate-adjusted p below 0.01 and a log2 fold-change threshold of 1 were applied. As an exploratory analysis of dynamics, PCA with hierarchical clustering was applied to max-normalized trajectories of the 1000 most abundant clonotypes. The CD4 or CD8 phenotype of responding clones was assigned using the separately sequenced CD4+ and CD8+ repertoires. In TCRdb, the public reads were trimmed at Q25 with fastp and aligned with MiXCR, with productive beta chains retained. One record per CDR3 amino acid sequence lists the most common genes and DNA. The V and J calls and clone size come from TCRdb's table, not from the authors' own analysis. The sample data list a few hundred thousand distinct CDR3 sequences, and 8% to 9.5% of these were observed just once. Of the sample, roughly a fifth falls within the top ten clones.

PBMCs were isolated by Ficoll-Paque density gradient centrifugation. General conclusions and limits of the study: SARS-CoV-2 specificity was not confirmed for the second-wave clones peaking on day 37. Contracting CD4+ clones were found mainly in CM and EM memory subsets, while CD8+ clones were enriched in EMRA. Clones contracting from day 15 to 85 had balanced CD4/CD8 phenotypes, while a second wave expanding from day 15 to 37 was biased towards CD4+. Some responding clones were detected in pre-infection memory, suggesting pre-existing cross-reactive memory T cells joined the SARS-CoV-2 response. Only two mild cases were covered by the study, and larger cohorts that include severe cases with pre-infection samples were considered necessary.

This clonotype was seen ten or more times. What antigen it recognizes has not been identified. The input lacks base qualities; no much larger clone sits a single base away. Input material: PBMCs or a T cell subset sorted from them (not recorded which). The chain uses TRBV9 and TRBJ2-3; no D segment can be confidently identified. The receptor was derived from a young man who had mild COVID-19 (a few samples of this study predate the infection). The sample titles of this study are shuffled in the database, so cell type and time point are left out; the donor was told from shared clones. CDR3 sequence: CASSFSTDPSTDTQYF. The DNA sequence is given as TGTGCCAGCAGCTTCTCGACGGACCCTAGCACAGATACGCAGTATTTT.